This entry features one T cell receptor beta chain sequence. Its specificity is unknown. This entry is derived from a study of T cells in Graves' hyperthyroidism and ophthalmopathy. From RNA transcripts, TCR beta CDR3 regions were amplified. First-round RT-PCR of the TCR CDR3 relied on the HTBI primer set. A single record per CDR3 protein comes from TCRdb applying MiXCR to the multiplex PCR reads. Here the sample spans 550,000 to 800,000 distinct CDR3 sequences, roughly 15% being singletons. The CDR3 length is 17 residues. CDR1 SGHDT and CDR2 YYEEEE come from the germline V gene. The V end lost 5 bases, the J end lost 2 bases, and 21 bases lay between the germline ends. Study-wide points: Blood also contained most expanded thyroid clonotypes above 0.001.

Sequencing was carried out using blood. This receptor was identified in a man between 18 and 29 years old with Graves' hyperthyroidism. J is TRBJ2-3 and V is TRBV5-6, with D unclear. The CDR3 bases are TGTGCCAGCAGTTTTGAGGTTACCCGACGCATCACAGATACGCAGTATTTT. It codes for CASSFEVTRRITDTQYF.